This T cell receptor beta chain was captured by sequencing in a study of blood T cell repertoires in COVID-19. Some clones are missing from TCRdb's copy, which holds only in-frame ones; the method was immunoSEQ multiplex PCR. The sample lists tens of thousands of clones, around 79% occurring once. This CDR3 has 13 residues. Germline CDR1 DFQATT, CDR2 SNEGSKA (reference sequence). Between the trimmed V and J ends, which lost 3 bases and 4 bases, there was a span of 10 bases. The sample was peripheral blood. The clonotype comes from a human donor in a cohort sampled during active COVID-19. V is TRBV20-1 and J is TRBJ2-1, with D possibly matching TRBD2 (6 bases). In DNA, the CDR3 is TGCAGTGCTAGTAAGGACTATTACAATGAGCAGTTCTTC. It is translated as CSASKDYYNEQFF.